Shown below are 21 T cell receptor beta chains from a single sample sequenced in a study of immune heterogeneity within non-small cell lung tumors. Bulk tumor genomic DNA served as template, at around 600 ng per sample. Far-apart biopsies, several per primary tumor, were taken during surgery. Before undergoing curative surgery, patients had newly diagnosed non-small cell lung cancer that was untreated. Multiplex PCR (32 V and 13 J primers) was used to amplify the TCR beta CDR3. Each CDR3 protein gets one entry after TCRdb re-called the multiplex PCR reads with MiXCR. This sample has tens of thousands of distinct CDR3 sequences; around 28% occur once, and the top ten carry approximately 4%. Sequencing used lung tumor tissue. Receptors originate from a man aged 40-49 years with non-small cell lung cancer.

This clonotype occurred many times. The genes are TRBV12-3 or TRBV12-4 and TRBJ1-1; D ambiguous. Trimming pared 3 bases from V and 1 base from J, leaving 9 bases between. The CDR3 sequence is 14 residues long. Here the CDR3 reads CASSFGHRNTEAFF. DNA for the CDR3: TGTGCCAGCAGTTTCGGCCACAGGAACACTGAAGCTTTCTTT.

This clonotype was seen repeatedly, ten times or more. J is TRBJ1-2 and V is TRBV4-1, with 12 bases lining up with TRBD1. CDR3 length equals 15 residues. Germline V gene lookup returns CDR1 MGHRA and CDR2 YSYEKL. V lost 2 bases to trimming and J lost 8 bases; unmatched junction nucleotides: 6. This CDR3 reads CASSQPGQGARGYTF. The CDR3 coding sequence is TGCGCCAGCAGCCAACCGGGACAGGGGGCTCGGGGCTACACCTTC.

Many counts were recorded for this clonotype. The chain has TRBV19 and TRBJ1-1, with D maybe TRBD1 (6 bases). CDR3 length: 13 residues. Germline V gives CDR1 LNHDA, CDR2 SQIVND (reference sequence). V lost 3 bases to trimming and J lost 4 bases, with 9 bases between them. CDR3 loop: CASSITGTTEAFF. CDR3 bases: TGTGCCAGTAGTATCACAGGGACCACTGAAGCTTTCTTT.

On this clonotype itself: This could be a read error, since a much larger clone is one nucleotide away. Given the absence of the conserved phenylalanine or tryptophan at the CDR3 end, a read error is likely. The chain is built from TRBV11-2 and TRBJ2-1; TRBD2 matches 10 bases. The germline CDR1 and CDR2 sequences are SGHAT and FQNNGV. V lost 7 bases, J lost 10 bases, and 7 bases stayed unmatched. This CDR3 spans 13 amino acids. As DNA, the CDR3 is TGTGCCAGCAAGGCTAGCGGGAGTGGAGAGCAGTTCTTA. This sequence encodes CASKASGSGEQFL.

V usage is TRBV20-1 and J usage is TRBJ1-2; 12 bases match TRBD1. With V trimmed by 3 bases and J by 7 bases, 9 bases remained unmatched. Germline CDR1 and CDR2: DFQATT and SNEGSKA (reference sequence). The CDR3 consists of 15 residues. DNA for the CDR3: TGCAGTGCTAGTCCCGTGGGGACAGGGGGCTTTGGCTACACCTTC. It encodes CSASPVGTGGFGYTF.

The chain couples TRBV12-3 or TRBV12-4 to TRBJ2-6, with 7 nucleotides matching TRBD2. This CDR3 has 17 residues. Trimming took 7 bases from V and 1 from J; bases not matched to a gene: 10. CDR3 in DNA: TGTGCCAGCAATACTGCGGGGGTCGAATCTGGGGCCAACGTCCTGACTTTC. Residues: CASNTAGVESGANVLTF.

This chain links TRBV27 with TRBJ1-4, with D perhaps TRBD1 (5 bases). This CDR3 has 14 residues. From germline, CDR1 is MNHEY and CDR2 SMNVEV (reference sequence). Between the trimmed V and J ends, which lost 6 bases and 5 bases, there was a span of 13 bases. CDR3 amino acids: CASRTAWGNEKLFF. CDR3 in DNA: TGTGCCAGCAGGACGGCATGGGGCAATGAAAAACTGTTTTTT.

A word on this clonotype: A much more abundant neighbour one base away suggests this may be a read error. This chain uses TRBV5-1 with TRBJ2-2; 8 nucleotides match TRBD1. The germline V gene has CDR1 SGHRS and CDR2 YFSETQ. The CDR3 consists of 15 residues. In nucleotides, the CDR3 is TGCGCCAGCAGACGGGGACAGGAGAACACCGGGGAGCCGTTTTTT. Amino acids: CASRRGQENTGEPFF.

This sequence joins TRBV2 and TRBJ1-1, with 8 positions matching TRBD1. Germline V gene data show CDR1 as SNHLY and CDR2 as FYNNEI. Trimming removed 3 bases from V and 2 bases from J; junction bases left unmatched: 8. This CDR3 has 16 residues. The CDR3 sequence is CASSDWIQGVNTEAFF. CDR3 nucleotides: TGTGCCAGCAGTGATTGGATACAGGGGGTCAACACTGAAGCTTTCTTT.

Only a few counts were recorded for this clonotype. This rearrangement joins TRBV18 to TRBJ1-4; D is undetermined. Germline V gene lookup returns CDR1 KGHSH and CDR2 LQKENI. Trimming removed 6 bases from V and 9 bases from J, with 11 bases in between. The CDR3 is made up of 12 amino acids. In DNA, the CDR3 is TGTGCCAGCTCGTCCCGGAGGAAAAAACTGTTTTTT. It yields the protein CASSSRRKKLFF.

This chain links TRBV10-3 with TRBJ1-2, with a tentative D call TRBD1 (5 bases). In germline, CDR1 is ENHRY, CDR2 SYGVKD. CDR3 length equals 14 residues. With 3 bases removed from V and 0 bases from J, the gap between germline ends came to 8 bases. As DNA, the CDR3 is TGTGCCATCAGTGAACCGACAGCTAACTATGGCTACACCTTC. This gives the protein CAISEPTANYGYTF.

The CDR3 spells CSAPSWTASGSEQFF. The CDR3 nucleotides are TGCAGTGCCCCCTCGTGGACCGCCTCGGGTAGTGAGCAGTTCTTC. The chain is built from TRBV20-1 and TRBJ2-1; D is undetermined. V gave up 6 bases and J gave up 9 bases, with 24 bases separating them. Per germline, CDR1 DFQATT and CDR2 SNEGSKA (reference sequence). The CDR3 contains 15 residues.

This clonotype was observed at least ten times. The chain combines TRBV6-2 or TRBV6-3 with TRBJ2-7; 7 bases align to TRBD1. J lost 0 bases, V lost 6 bases, and 5 bases had no gene match. This CDR3 is 14 amino acids long. Looked up from germline, CDR1 is MNHEY and CDR2 is SVGEGT. The CDR3 DNA sequence: TGTGCCAGCAGCCCCGGGGACAGCTCCTACGAGCAGTACTTC. Protein sequence: CASSPGDSSYEQYF.

Many counts were recorded for this clonotype. The rearrangement links TRBV6-2 or TRBV6-3 to TRBJ1-1; no definite D call. The V and J ends lost 0 bases and 0 bases respectively, with 2 bases between them. The CDR3 is made up of 13 amino acids. Germline V gives CDR1 MNHEY, CDR2 SVGEGT. The CDR3 here is CASSYSMNTEAFF. In DNA form, the CDR3 reads TGTGCCAGCAGTTACTCTATGAACACTGAAGCTTTCTTT.

This clonotype occurred a few times. The chain employs TRBV20-1 and TRBJ2-1; a weak D match, TRBD2 (6 bases). This CDR3 has 11 residues. V was shortened by 2 bases and J by 9 bases, with 8 bases between the two germline ends. The germline V gene has CDR1 DFQATT and CDR2 SNEGSKA (reference sequence). In DNA form, the CDR3 reads TGCAGTGCTAGACGAGCGGGTGAGCAGTTCTTC. It codes for CSARRAGEQFF.

The chain is built from TRBV6-1 and TRBJ1-1; D not certain. This CDR3 has 11 residues. Germline V gene data show CDR1 as MNHNS and CDR2 as SASEGT. V lost 10 bases and J lost 1, with 7 bases in between. CDR3 sequence reads: CATYQNTEAFF. CDR3 DNA sequence: TGTGCCACCTACCAGAACACTGAAGCTTTCTTT.

This clonotype turned up a few times. The rearrangement joins TRBV7-9 to TRBJ1-1; tentative D call: TRBD1 (5 bases). There are 17 residues in the CDR3. CDR1 and CDR2 (germline): SEHNR, FQNEAQ (reference sequence). The V and J ends lost 0 bases and 1 base respectively, with 15 bases between them. CDR3 in DNA: TGTGCCAGCAGCTTAGCGGGGCTCCCCGGGGGGAACACTGAAGCTTTCTTT. Translation: CASSLAGLPGGNTEAFF.

V and J are TRBV4-1 and TRBJ2-3; the match to TRBD2 covers 7 bases. Per the germline V gene, CDR1 is MGHRA and CDR2 is YSYEKL. The CDR3 contains 15 residues. J lost 3 bases, V lost 5 bases, and 8 bases had no gene match. The DNA for the CDR3 is TGCGCCAGCAGCTCCATCGGCGGGAGTACAGATACGCAGTATTTT. Encoded protein: CASSSIGGSTDTQYF.

The sample holds many counts of this clonotype. The rearrangement uses TRBV12-3 or TRBV12-4 and TRBJ2-2; D unclear. V was shortened by 7 bases and J by 7 bases, with 10 bases between the two germline ends. The CDR3 covers 12 residues. CDR3 sequence: CASTQNGGELFF. The CDR3 DNA follows: TGTGCCAGCACCCAAAATGGCGGGGAGCTGTTTTTT.

By frequency in the sample, this clonotype is medium-sized (0.01 to 0.1%). The rearrangement links TRBV11-2 to TRBJ1-6, with D unresolved. V was pared by 5 bases and J by 7 bases, with 12 bases between. Germline assignment: CDR1 SGHAT and CDR2 FQNNGV. CDR3 size: 14 residues. In DNA, the CDR3 is TGTGCCAGCAGCCCGCAATTTAGCAATTCACCCCTCCACTTT. It translates to CASSPQFSNSPLHF. Variable domain in full (rest from reference TRBV11-2 and TRBJ1-6): EAGVAQSPRYKIIEKRQSVAFWCNPISGHATLYWYQQILGQGPKLLIQFQNNGVVDDSQLPKDRFSAERLKGVDSTLKIQPAKLEDSAVYLCASSPQFSNSPLHFGNGTRLTVT.

The chain joins TRBV20-1 to TRBJ2-5, with 9 bases identical to TRBD2. The CDR3 has 16 residues. Germline CDR1 is DFQATT and CDR2 is SNEGSKA (reference sequence). Trimming cost V 2 bases and J 4 bases; bases outside gene matches: 11. The CDR3 loop is CSARPPQGREGETQYF. The CDR3 nucleotides read TGCAGTGCTAGACCCCCTCAAGGGCGGGAGGGAGAGACCCAGTACTTC.